The present T cell receptor (beta chain) was sequenced within a study of T cells after yellow fever vaccination. Study-level background: The authors prepared low-cell-number fractions using SMART-Seq v4 Ultra Low Input.

They built TCR cDNA with 5'RACE template switching, a step that put in a universal primer site and UMIs. TCRdb analysed the 5' RACE reads with MiXCR anew, one entry per CDR3 protein. The sample has 90,000 to 150,000 distinct CDR3 sequences, 7.2% seen once. This clonotype was seen at least ten times. Its antigen remains unidentified. Germline assignment: CDR1 MGHRA and CDR2 YSYEKL. The CDR3 consists of 16 residues. Trimming pared 3 bases from V and 0 bases from J, leaving 15 bases between. Study-level points and caveats: Only a small proportion of the clonotypes turned up in both the CD4 and the CD8 compartments, likely arising from convergent recombination.

V gene TRBV4-1 combines with J gene TRBJ2-7; D is unclear. This sequence was found in a man between 18 and 35 years old who received the YFV17D yellow fever vaccine. The sample in question was CD4+ T cells sorted from PBMCs, obtained around 45 days after the first yellow fever vaccination. The CDR3 spells CASSQLPDRYSYEQYF. In nucleotides, the CDR3 is TGCGCCAGCAGCCAGTTACCGGACCGATACTCCTACGAGCAGTACTTC.